This is a list of T cell receptor beta chains from one sample in a study of T cells in Graves' hyperthyroidism and ophthalmopathy. TCRdb itself ran the multiplex PCR reads through MiXCR, one entry per CDR3 protein. The sample holds around 520,000 distinct CDR3 sequences, around 15% seen once. Input material: blood. These receptors came from a woman aged 40 to 49 with Graves' hyperthyroidism. CDR3s include the opening cysteine and the closing phenylalanine or tryptophan. Each record gives: J gene, D gene, V gene, clone size, CDR3 DNA, CDR3 protein. D genes are given only for firm matches. Clone size is not always given. Where it is, it says once, few, many or a class for expanded clones.

TRBJ2-1 | . | TRBV2 | many | TGTGCCAGCAGCGAACACCCCACCGGGGACAATGAGCAGTTCTTC | CASSEHPTGDNEQFF
TRBJ2-1 | TRBD2 | TRBV6-1 | many | TGTGCCAGCAGTGAAGAGACTAGCGCCGCCTACAATGAGCAGTTCTTC | CASSEETSAAYNEQFF
TRBJ1-1 | TRBD1 | TRBV12-3/TRBV12-4 | many | TGTGCCAGCAGACCAGTACAGGGGAGGAGTGCTGAAGCTTTCTTT | CASRPVQGRSAEAFF
TRBJ2-1 | TRBD2 | TRBV19 | . | TGTGCCAGTAGTAAAGGGTACGGCGGGGGCTCCTACAATGAGCAGTTCTTC | CASSKGYGGGSYNEQFF
TRBJ2-6 | . | TRBV20-1 | few | TGCAGTGCTACTGTGGGTAGTGGGGCCAACGTCCTGACTTTC | CSATVGSGANVLTF
TRBJ1-1 | . | TRBV12-3/TRBV12-4 | many | TGTGCCAGCAGTCGGGGGTTTACCGCTGAAGCTTTCTTT | CASSRGFTAEAFF
TRBJ2-7 | . | TRBV20-1 | many | TGCAGTGCTAGGCCTTCCGCGGAAGGGACCTACGAGCAGTACTTC | CSARPSAEGTYEQYF
TRBJ2-5 | TRBD1 | TRBV7-9 | many | TGTGCCAGCAGCTCGAACAGGGGTGGGTACCAAGAGACCCAGTACTTC | CASSSNRGGYQETQYF
TRBJ1-1 | TRBD1 | TRBV6-1 | . | TGTGCCAGCAGCCGTGCCGGGACAGGGGTTTTTTCTGAAGCTTTCTTT | CASSRAGTGVFSEAFF
TRBJ2-7 | . | TRBV6-2/TRBV6-3 | few | TGTGCCAGCAGTTACTTGACCCGCCAAGTCGAGCAGTACTTC | CASSYLTRQVEQYF
TRBJ2-1 | . | TRBV7-2 | few | TGTGCCAGCAGCTTAGGGGGGGGACAACCTAATGAGCAGTTCTTC | CASSLGGGQPNEQFF
TRBJ2-5 | . | TRBV6-6 | many | TGTGCCAGCAGTTACAGGCAGGCCGAGTACTTC | CASSYRQAEYF
TRBJ2-3 | . | TRBV7-9 | . | TGTGCCAGCAGCATATTGGACAGAGAAAGCACAGATACGCAGTATTTT | CASSILDRESTDTQYF
TRBJ2-3 | . | TRBV12-3/TRBV12-4 | many | TGTGCCAGCAGTTTCAGCCCAGATACGCAGTATTTT | CASSFSPDTQYF
TRBJ2-7 | TRBD1 | TRBV28 | many | TGTGCCAGCAGCCTTACCGCGACAGGGGCCGAGCAGTACTTC | CASSLTATGAEQYF
TRBJ2-3 | . | TRBV9 | few | TGTGCCAGCAGCGTAGGAGGGACCCGCACAGATACGCAGTATTTT | CASSVGGTRTDTQYF
TRBJ1-6 | . | TRBV30 | many | TGTGCCTGGAGGCTAGATAATAATTCACCCCTCCACTTT | CAWRLDNNSPLHF
TRBJ2-3 | . | TRBV28 | many | TGTGCCAGCAGTTTCCCTACTTCGGGATATACGCAGTATTTT | CASSFPTSGYTQYF
TRBJ2-2 | . | TRBV19 | few | TGTGCCAGTAGTATAGGGACACTGGCGAACACCGGGGAGCTGTTTTTT | CASSIGTLANTGELFF
TRBJ2-3 | . | TRBV25-1 | . | TGTGCCAGCAGTGAAGAAAGGTGGGGCGTGTCCTCGACAGATACGCAGTATTTT | CASSEERWGVSSTDTQYF
TRBJ2-1 | TRBD1 | TRBV18 | few | TGTGCCAGCTCCGCCGCGACAGGGTCTGATGAGCAGTTCTTC | CASSAATGSDEQFF
TRBJ2-1 | TRBD2 | TRBV27 | many | TGTGCCAGCAGTTTACGATGGGCATCGGGTTCGGGAGGGCAGTACAATGAGCAGTTCTTC | CASSLRWASGSGGQYNEQFF
TRBJ1-1 | . | TRBV5-4 | . | TGTGCCAGCAGCTTTCCAGAGAACACTGAAGCTTTCTTT | CASSFPENTEAFF
TRBJ2-6 | . | TRBV15 | few | TGTGCCACCAGCAGAGACTCTGGGGCCAACGTCCTGACTTTC | CATSRDSGANVLTF
TRBJ2-7 | . | TRBV12-5 | few | TGTGCTAGTGGTTTGGTTGCGGGGGCCGCCTACGAGCAGTACTTC | CASGLVAGAAYEQYF
TRBJ1-3 | TRBD1 | TRBV6-1 | many | TGTGCCAGCAGTTACCGGACAGGGATCGGAAACACCATATATTTT | CASSYRTGIGNTIYF
TRBJ1-2 | . | TRBV2 | many | TGTGCCAGCAGTGGGGGGAACTATGGCTACACCTTC | CASSGGNYGYTF
TRBJ1-5 | TRBD1 | TRBV28 | many | TGTGCCAGCAGTCCATACAGGGGGCTCAATCAGCCCCAGCATTTT | CASSPYRGLNQPQHF
TRBJ1-3 | . | TRBV12-3/TRBV12-4 | few | TGTGCCAGCACCCACCGGGCTTCTGGGGGAAACACCATATATTTT | CASTHRASGGNTIYF
TRBJ1-1 | . | TRBV2 | few | TGTGCCAGCAGTGAAATGAGGGGGTGGAACACTGAAGCTTTCTTT | CASSEMRGWNTEAFF
TRBJ2-3 | TRBD2 | TRBV2 | . | TGTGCCAGCAGCGATACTAGCGGGATGCTCGGTACGCAGTATTTT | CASSDTSGMLGTQYF
TRBJ2-3 | . | TRBV6-1 | many | TGTGCCAGCAGCCGGCGGTACACAGATACGCAGTATTTT | CASSRRYTDTQYF
TRBJ2-5 | TRBD2 | TRBV11-2 | . | TGTGCCAGCAGCGTCGGGACTAGCGGGATTCAAGAGACCCAGTACTTC | CASSVGTSGIQETQYF
TRBJ1-1 | . | TRBV12-3/TRBV12-4 | once | TGTGCCAGCAGTTTAGTGCAGGGTTGGGACACTGAAGCTTTCTTT | CASSLVQGWDTEAFF
TRBJ1-1 | . | TRBV11-2 | many | TGTGCCAGCAGCTTGACAGTGAACACTGAAGCTTTCTTT | CASSLTVNTEAFF
TRBJ2-7 | TRBD2 | TRBV3-1 | many | TGTGCCAGCAGCCAATTTCAACTAGCGGGAGCTAGTGAGCAGTACTTC | CASSQFQLAGASEQYF
TRBJ2-3 | . | TRBV6-1 | many | TGTGCCAGCAGTGAGCTAAGGGGCAGGGAAGGGTCAGATACGCAGTATTTT | CASSELRGREGSDTQYF
TRBJ2-2 | TRBD1 | TRBV24-1 | . | TGTGCCACCAGTGATTTTATCGGACAGGGGAACGCCGGGGAGCTGTTTTTT | CATSDFIGQGNAGELFF
TRBJ2-2 | . | TRBV30 | many | TGTGCCTGGACCTTCCGGTCCGGGGAGCTGTTTTTT | CAWTFRSGELFF
TRBJ2-1 | . | TRBV14 | many | TGTGCCAGCAGCCCCGGCGGGACCAAGGGGCAGTTCTTC | CASSPGGTKGQFF
TRBJ2-7 | . | TRBV29-1 | . | TGCAGCGTTGCTCTGGCGCCTAACCACGGGCAGTACTTC | CSVALAPNHGQYF
TRBJ2-2 | . | TRBV19 | once | TGTGCCAGTAGTATATTGGGACATGTCGGGGAGCTGTTTTTT | CASSILGHVGELFF
TRBJ2-1 | . | TRBV2 | many | TGTGCCAGCAGAGCCAAAGCCAATGAGCAGTTCTTC | CASRAKANEQFF
TRBJ2-1 | . | TRBV7-9 | many | TGTGCCAGCAGCGCACCGGGACCAAGGAATGAGCAGTTCTTC | CASSAPGPRNEQFF
TRBJ2-1 | TRBD2 | TRBV13 | . | TGTGCCAGCAGCTTAGGCCCCGGGACTAGCGACTACAATGAGCAGTTCTTC | CASSLGPGTSDYNEQFF
TRBJ2-7 | . | TRBV28 | many | TGTGCCAGCAGTCCCCTACTAGTTACCTACGAGCAGTACTTC | CASSPLLVTYEQYF
TRBJ2-7 | . | TRBV6-1 | many | TGTGCCAGCAGTCTACAGGGACTCCCCGACTACGAGCAGTACTTC | CASSLQGLPDYEQYF
TRBJ2-7 | . | TRBV7-8 | . | TGTGCCAGCAGCTTGGGCCCCATTAGCAGTTCCTACGAGCAGTACTTC | CASSLGPISSSYEQYF
TRBJ2-2 | . | TRBV10-3 | few | TGTGCCATCAGACTTGTGGGGCAGTCCGGGGAGCTGTTTTTT | CAIRLVGQSGELFF
TRBJ1-2 | TRBD1 | TRBV7-2 | many | TGTGCCAGCAGCGGGACAGGGGGCGCGAGGGATGGCTACACCTTC | CASSGTGGARDGYTF
TRBJ2-3 | TRBD2 | TRBV6-2/TRBV6-3 | few | TGTGCCAGCAGTACCGGGGTAGCGGGAGAAACAGATACGCAGTATTTT | CASSTGVAGETDTQYF
TRBJ1-3 | TRBD1 | TRBV4-1 | . | TGCGCCAGCAGCCAAGAGGGGACAGGGGTCGGAAACACCATATATTTT | CASSQEGTGVGNTIYF
TRBJ2-2 | . | TRBV6-2/TRBV6-3 | many | TGTGCCAGCAGTTACGAGCCGGGACGGGCTTCTGACACCGGGGAGCTGTTTTTT | CASSYEPGRASDTGELFF